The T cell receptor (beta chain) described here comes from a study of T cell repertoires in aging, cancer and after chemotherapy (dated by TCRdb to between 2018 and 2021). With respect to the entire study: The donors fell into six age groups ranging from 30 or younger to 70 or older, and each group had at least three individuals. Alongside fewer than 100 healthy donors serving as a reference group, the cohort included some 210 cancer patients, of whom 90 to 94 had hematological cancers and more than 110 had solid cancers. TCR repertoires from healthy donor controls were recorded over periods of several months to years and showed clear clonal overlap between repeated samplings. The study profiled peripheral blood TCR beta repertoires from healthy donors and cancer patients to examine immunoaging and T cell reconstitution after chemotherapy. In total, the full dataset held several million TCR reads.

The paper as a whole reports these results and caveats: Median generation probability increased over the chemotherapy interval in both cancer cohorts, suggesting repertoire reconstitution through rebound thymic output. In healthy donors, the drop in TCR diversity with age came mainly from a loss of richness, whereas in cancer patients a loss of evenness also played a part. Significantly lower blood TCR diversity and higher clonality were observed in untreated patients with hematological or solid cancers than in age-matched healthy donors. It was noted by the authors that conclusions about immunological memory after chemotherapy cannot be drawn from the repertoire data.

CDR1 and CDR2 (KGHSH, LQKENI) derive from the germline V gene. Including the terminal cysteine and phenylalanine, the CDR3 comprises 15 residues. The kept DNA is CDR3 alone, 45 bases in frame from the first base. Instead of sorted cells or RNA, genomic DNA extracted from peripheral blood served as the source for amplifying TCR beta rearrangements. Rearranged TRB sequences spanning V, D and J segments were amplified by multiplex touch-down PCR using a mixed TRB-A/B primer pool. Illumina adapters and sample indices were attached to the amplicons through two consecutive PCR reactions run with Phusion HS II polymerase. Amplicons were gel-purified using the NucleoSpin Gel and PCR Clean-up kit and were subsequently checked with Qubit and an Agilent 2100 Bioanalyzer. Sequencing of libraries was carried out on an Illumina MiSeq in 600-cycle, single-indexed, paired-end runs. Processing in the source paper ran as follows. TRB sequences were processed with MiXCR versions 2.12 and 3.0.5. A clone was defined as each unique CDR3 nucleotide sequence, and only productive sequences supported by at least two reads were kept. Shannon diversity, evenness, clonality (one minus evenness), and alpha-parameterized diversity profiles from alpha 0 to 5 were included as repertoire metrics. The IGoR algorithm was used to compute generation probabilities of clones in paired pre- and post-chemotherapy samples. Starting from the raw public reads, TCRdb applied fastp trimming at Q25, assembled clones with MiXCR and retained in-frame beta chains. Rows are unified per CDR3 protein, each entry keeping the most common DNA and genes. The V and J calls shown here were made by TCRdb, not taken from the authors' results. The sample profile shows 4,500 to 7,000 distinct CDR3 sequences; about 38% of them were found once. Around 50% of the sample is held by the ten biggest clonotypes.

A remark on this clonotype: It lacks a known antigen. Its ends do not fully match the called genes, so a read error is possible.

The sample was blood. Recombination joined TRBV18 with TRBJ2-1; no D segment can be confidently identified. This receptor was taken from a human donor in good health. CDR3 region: CASSPPGTAGNEQFF. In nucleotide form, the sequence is TGTGCCAGCTCCCCACCAGGCACAGCTGGAAATGAGCAGTTCTTC.